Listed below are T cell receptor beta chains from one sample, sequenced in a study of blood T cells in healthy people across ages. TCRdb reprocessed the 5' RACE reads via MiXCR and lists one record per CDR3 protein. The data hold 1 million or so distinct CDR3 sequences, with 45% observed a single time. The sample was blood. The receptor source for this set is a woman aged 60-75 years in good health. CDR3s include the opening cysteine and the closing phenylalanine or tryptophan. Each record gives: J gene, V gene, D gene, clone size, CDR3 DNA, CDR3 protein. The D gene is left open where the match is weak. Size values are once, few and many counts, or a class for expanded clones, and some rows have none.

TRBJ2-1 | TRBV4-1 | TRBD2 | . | TGCGCCAGCAGCCACCAACTACCGGGACTAGCGATGAATGAGCAGTTCTTC | CASSHQLPGLAMNEQFF
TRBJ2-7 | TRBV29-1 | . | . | TGCAGCGTCGTTTTCGTGCCCTACGAGCAGTACTTC | CSVVFVPYEQYF
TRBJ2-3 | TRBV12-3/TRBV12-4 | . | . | TGTGCCAGCAGTTTCGACGAGGAGCCAGATACGCAGTATTTT | CASSFDEEPDTQYF
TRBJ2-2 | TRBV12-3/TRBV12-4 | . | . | TGTGCCAGCAGTTTAGCGCTCCGGGGAGAGCAGCTGTTTTTT | CASSLALRGEQLFF
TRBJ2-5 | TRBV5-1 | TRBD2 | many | TGCGCCAGCAGACTAGCGGGAGCAGAGACCCAGTACTTC | CASRLAGAETQYF
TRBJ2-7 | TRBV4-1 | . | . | TGCGCCAGCAGCCAAGTTGGAGCCAGAAACTACGAGCAGTACTTC | CASSQVGARNYEQYF
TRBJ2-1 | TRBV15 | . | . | TGTGCCACCAGCAGAGAGGGAGCAGGGGGGAATGAGCAGTTCTTC | CATSREGAGGNEQFF
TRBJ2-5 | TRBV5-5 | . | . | TGTGCCAGCAGCTTAGACAGCTTGACCCAAGAGACCCAGTACTTC | CASSLDSLTQETQYF
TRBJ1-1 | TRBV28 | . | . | TGTGCCATCGGACCCTTAACAGGGTACACTGAAGCTTTCTTT | CAIGPLTGYTEAFF
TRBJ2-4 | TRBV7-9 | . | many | TGTGCCAGCAGCTCCGTCGACAGGCCAGGGCTAGCCAAAAACATTCAGTACTTC | CASSSVDRPGLAKNIQYF
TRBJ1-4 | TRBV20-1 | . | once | TGCAGTGCTAGCCCGAGGGGGGTTACTAATGAAAAACTGTTTTTT | CSASPRGVTNEKLFF
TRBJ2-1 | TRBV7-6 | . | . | TGTGCCAGCAGCGTCGAGGCAGGGTTTGAGCAGTTCTTC | CASSVEAGFEQFF
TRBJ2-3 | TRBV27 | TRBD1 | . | TGTGCCAGCAGACAGGGGAGAGACACAGATACGCAGTATTTT | CASRQGRDTDTQYF
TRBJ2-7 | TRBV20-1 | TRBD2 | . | TGCAGTGCTAGTAGAGCGGGATTGAGCTCCTACAATGAGCAGTACTTC | CSASRAGLSSYNEQYF
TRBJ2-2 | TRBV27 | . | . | TGTGCCAGCAGTTTGCCCTCCGGGGAGCTGTTTTTT | CASSLPSGELFF
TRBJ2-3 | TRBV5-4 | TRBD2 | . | TGTGCCAGCAGCTTGGATACAGGCGGGAGAGCAGATACGCAGTATTTT | CASSLDTGGRADTQYF
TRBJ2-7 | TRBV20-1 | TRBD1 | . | TGCAGCGGGACAGGGGGCTCCTACGAGCAGTACTTC | CSGTGGSYEQYF
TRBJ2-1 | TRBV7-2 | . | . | TGTGCCAGCAGCCGATGGGCCAATGAGCAGTTCTTC | CASSRWANEQFF
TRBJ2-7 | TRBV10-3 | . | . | TGTGCCATCAGTTTCGACCCCACTTACAATGAGCAGTACTTC | CAISFDPTYNEQYF
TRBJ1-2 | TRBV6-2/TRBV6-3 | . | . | TGTGCCAGCAGTTACCGGGGGACGGCTTATGGCTACACCTTC | CASSYRGTAYGYTF
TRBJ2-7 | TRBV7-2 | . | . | TGTGCCAGCAGCTTAGCGACTCCCTACGAGCAGTACTTC | CASSLATPYEQYF
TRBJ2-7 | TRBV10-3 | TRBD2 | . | TGTGCCATCAGTGACTGGATGGGAGGGAACAATGAGCAGTACTTC | CAISDWMGGNNEQYF
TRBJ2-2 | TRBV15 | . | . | TGTGCCACCAGCGGTGGGAACACCGGGGAGCTGTTTTTT | CATSGGNTGELFF
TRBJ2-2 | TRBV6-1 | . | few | TGTGCCAGCAGTGAATCGGTTAGGGGGGGGCCCGGGGAGCTGTTTTTT | CASSESVRGGPGELFF
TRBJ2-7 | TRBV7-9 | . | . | TGTGCCAGCAGCTTGGGACCGAACCCCTACGAGCAGTACTTC | CASSLGPNPYEQYF
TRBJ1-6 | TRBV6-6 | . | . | TGTGCCAGCAGTTACTCGAGGCAGGCGACAGGCAATTCACCCCTCCACTTT | CASSYSRQATGNSPLHF
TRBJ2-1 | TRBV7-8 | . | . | TGTGCCAGCAGCTTATCGCGACTAGAAGCCCCCAATGAGCAGTTCTTC | CASSLSRLEAPNEQFF
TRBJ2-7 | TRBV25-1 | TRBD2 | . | TGTGCCAGCAGTGAAACAAAGCGGGAGGGCAACGAGCAGTACTTC | CASSETKREGNEQYF
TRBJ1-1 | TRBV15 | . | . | TGTGCCACCAGCAGAGGCCAGGAGGGCACTGAAGCTTTCTTT | CATSRGQEGTEAFF
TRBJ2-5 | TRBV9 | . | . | TGTGCCAGCAGCGTAGCCCCGGGGCAGGTTGGCGGAGAGACCCAGTACTTC | CASSVAPGQVGGETQYF
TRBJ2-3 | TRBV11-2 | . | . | TGTGCCAGCAGCTTAAGGAGCACCACAGATACGCAGTATTTT | CASSLRSTTDTQYF
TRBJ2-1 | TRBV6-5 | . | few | TGTGCCAGCAGTCCGCAGGGTGGCTACAATGAGCAGTTCTTC | CASSPQGGYNEQFF
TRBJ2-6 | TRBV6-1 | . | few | TGTGCCAGCAGTGTGACAGGTGGTTTAACTGGGGCCAACGTCCTGACTTTC | CASSVTGGLTGANVLTF
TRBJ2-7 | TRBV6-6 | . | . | TGTGCCAGCAGTTACTCTGCCGGACACAGCTACGAGCAGTACTTC | CASSYSAGHSYEQYF
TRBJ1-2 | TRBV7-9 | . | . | TGTGCCAGCAGCTTAGGGGACACCGGGAGAAACTATGGCTACACCTTC | CASSLGDTGRNYGYTF
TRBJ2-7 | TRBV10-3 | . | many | TGTGCCATCAGGGGGACTGGAGCCTACGAGCAGTACTTC | CAIRGTGAYEQYF
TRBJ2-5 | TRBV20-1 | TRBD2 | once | TGCAGTGCTGCGACTAGCGGGGCTCGGGAGACCCAGTACTTC | CSAATSGARETQYF
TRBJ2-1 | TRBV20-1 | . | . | TGCAGTGCTCGGTCAGGGCCCACCCGAGGGCAGTTCTTC | CSARSGPTRGQFF
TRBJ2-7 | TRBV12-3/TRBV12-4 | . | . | TGTGCCAGCAGGCCGGAGGCAGGGTTCTGCGAGCAGTACTTC | CASRPEAGFCEQYF
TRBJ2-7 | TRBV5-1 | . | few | TGCGCCAGCAGCTTTGATCTCGGGGAAGAGCAGTACTTC | CASSFDLGEEQYF
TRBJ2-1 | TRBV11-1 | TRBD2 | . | TGTGCCAGCAGCCCCGGGACTAGCGGGAGGAGCTCCTACAATGAGCAGTTCTTC | CASSPGTSGRSSYNEQFF
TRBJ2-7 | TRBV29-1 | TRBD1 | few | TGCAGCGTTGTGACAGGGGAAGTTTCCTACGAGCAGTACTTC | CSVVTGEVSYEQYF